Below are 21 T cell receptor beta chains sequenced from a single sample in a study of PD-1 blockade in mismatch repair-deficient tumors. TCRdb's table, derived via immunoSEQ multiplex PCR, lists solely in-frame clones and lacks some. This sample has 90,000 to 130,000 clones; around three quarters occur once, and the top ten carry 4% to 5%. This sample comprised peripheral blood, obtained about 60 weeks after starting pembrolizumab. The receptors stem from an adult with mismatch repair-deficient cancer.

The chain combines TRBV18 with TRBJ1-1; a possible D gene is TRBD1 (6 bases). Germline loops: CDR1 KGHSH, CDR2 LQKENI. The V and J ends lost 3 bases and 0 bases respectively, with 14 bases between them. The CDR3 extends over 16 amino acids. The DNA of the CDR3 is TGTGCCAGCTCACCCGGACAGCTCATACTGAACACTGAAGCTTTCTTT. Protein product: CASSPGQLILNTEAFF.

This rearrangement joins TRBV4-1 to TRBJ1-1, with D hard to call. This CDR3 region has 14 residues. Germline CDR1 is MGHRA and CDR2 is YSYEKL. Trimming removed 1 base from V and 1 base from J, with 7 bases in between. CDR3: CASSQGPTNTEAFF. CDR3 sequence (DNA): TGCGCCAGCAGCCAAGGGCCAACGAACACTGAAGCTTTCTTT.

The genes are TRBV11-1 and TRBJ1-2; D may be TRBD1 (5 bases). The CDR3 is made up of 14 amino acids. Per germline, CDR1 SGHAT and CDR2 FQDESV (reference sequence). V was pared by 1 base and J by 5 bases, with 11 bases between. The CDR3 nucleotides read TGTGCCAGCAGCTTAGTGGCCAGGGAATATGGCTACACCTTC. This codes for CASSLVAREYGYTF.

The V call is TRBV21-1, the J call TRBJ1-5; the table's D call, TRBD1, has no DNA check behind it. TRBV21-1 is termed a pseudogene. CDR3 size: 15 residues. CDR3 bases: TGTGCCAGCAGCCGTCAGGGTGGCGGCAATCAGCCCCAGCATTTT. Protein: CASSRQGGGNQPQHF.

V is TRBV7-2 and J is TRBJ2-7; D tentatively reads TRBD1 or TRBD2 (6 bases each). The CDR3 is made up of 15 amino acids. CDR1 is SGHTA and CDR2 is FQGNSA in the germline V gene. The germline V and J ends were trimmed by 4 bases and 3 bases, with 16 bases remaining between them. The CDR3 DNA reads TGTGCCAGCAGCTGGGGGGCGGGGAAGATCTACGAGCAGTACTTC. Translated, it gives CASSWGAGKIYEQYF.

This chain links TRBV18 with TRBJ1-1; weak D call: TRBD1 (6 bases). From germline, CDR1 is KGHSH and CDR2 LQKENI. The CDR3 contains 13 residues. Trimming pared 3 bases from V and 7 bases from J, leaving 12 bases between. The CDR3 reads CASSPVVQGEAFF. CDR3 coding DNA: TGTGCCAGCTCACCCGTCGTACAGGGTGAAGCTTTCTTT.

The gene calls are TRBV23-1 and TRBJ2-5; D unresolved. TRBV23-1 falls under the ORF class, with uncertain function. The CDR3 contains 14 residues. V shed 2 bases and J shed 4 bases, with 11 bases lying between them. The CDR3 is CASSQNVIPETQYF. CDR3 sequence (DNA): TGCGCCAGCAGTCAAAATGTTATCCCAGAGACCCAGTACTTC.

This rearrangement joins TRBV18 to TRBJ1-2; D is unresolved. Germline lookup yields CDR1 KGHSH and CDR2 LQKENI. The CDR3 contains 21 residues. V lost 5 bases and J 8 bases, leaving 39 bases between the germline ends. The CDR3 is CASSREQRFGGSNQNPGGYTF. The CDR3 bases are TGTGCCAGCTCAAGGGAACAAAGGTTCGGCGGTTCTAACCAAAACCCGGGAGGCTACACCTTC.

The chain is built from TRBV28 and TRBJ2-1; D gene uncertain. The CDR3 is 12 residues long. Germline-derived CDR1 and CDR2 are MDHEN and SYDVKM. Trimming took off 4 bases at V and 5 bases at J, with 6 bases between the two ends. The CDR3 reads CASSSTNNEQFF. The CDR3 nucleotides read TGTGCCAGCAGTTCGACGAACAATGAGCAGTTCTTC.

This sequence joins TRBV30 and TRBJ2-1, with TRBD2 matching 11 bases. The ends lost 4 bases at V and 6 bases at J; junction bases unmatched: 5. The CDR3 runs 14 residues. Germline CDR1 GTSNPN, CDR2 SVGIG (reference sequence). For the CDR3, the DNA is TGTGCCTGGACCCTAGCGGGAGGCACCAATGAGCAGTTCTTC. This encodes CAWTLAGGTNEQFF.

The V call is TRBV30, the J call TRBJ1-1; D is perhaps TRBD1 (5 bases). In germline, CDR1 is GTSNPN, CDR2 SVGIG (reference sequence). The ends were cut back, 3 bases at V and 5 bases at J, with 13 bases in the middle. CDR3 length: 13 residues. CDR3 nucleotide sequence: TGTGCCTGGAGCGGAAAACGGGGGACTGAAGCTTTCTTT. Translating gives CAWSGKRGTEAFF.

This sequence joins TRBV19 and TRBJ2-1; 14 bases line up with TRBD2. CDR3 length: 18 residues. Germline values: CDR1 LNHDA, CDR2 SQIVND (reference sequence). Losses at the gene ends were 5 bases for V and 6 bases for J; bases not matched to a gene: 12. CDR3 protein: CASSFLFPGTSGSNEQFF. Written as DNA, the CDR3 is TGTGCCAGTAGTTTCCTCTTCCCCGGGACTAGCGGGAGCAATGAGCAGTTCTTC. Complete variable domain (other parts from reference TRBV19 and TRBJ2-1): DGGITQSPKYLFRKEGQNVTLSCEQNLNHDAMYWYRQDPGQGLRLIYYSQIVNDFQKGDIAEGYSVSREKKESFPLTVTSAQKNPTAFYLCASSFLFPGTSGSNEQFFGPGTRLTVL.

Only one count was recorded for this clone. The rearrangement joins TRBV28 to TRBJ2-1; 10 bases are shared with TRBD1. The CDR3 covers 15 residues. The J segment lost 6 bases and the V segment lost 7 bases, leaving 9 bases of the junction unmatched. Germline assignment: CDR1 MDHEN and CDR2 SYDVKM. The CDR3 DNA reads as TGTGCCAGCATCGCCGGACAGGGGGTAAGCAATGAGCAGTTCTTC. Residues: CASIAGQGVSNEQFF.

The chain is built from TRBV7-8 and TRBJ2-2; 9 nucleotides line up with TRBD2. Germline-derived CDR1 and CDR2 are SGHVS and FQNEAQ. The CDR3 loop spans 16 amino acids. The trim removed 1 base at V and 4 bases at J, leaving 4 bases unmatched. The chain's CDR3 is CASSLVVSGSTGELFF. In nucleotides, the CDR3 is TGTGCCAGCAGCTTAGTGGTTAGCGGGAGCACCGGGGAGCTGTTTTTT. Full variable domain (missing parts from reference TRBV7-8 and TRBJ2-2): GAGVSQSPRYKVAKRGQDVALRCDPISGHVSLFWYQQALGQGPEFLTYFQNEAQLDKSGLPSDRFFAERPEGSVSTLKIQRTQQEDSAVYLCASSLVVSGSTGELFFGEGSRLTVL.

This clone was seen only a few times. This chain uses TRBV27 with TRBJ2-1; 10 bases agree with TRBD2. The germline gives CDR1 MNHEY, CDR2 SMNVEV (reference sequence). The CDR3 covers 17 residues. V dropped 0 bases and J dropped 0; count of bases not matched to a gene: 2. CDR3 loop: CASSLSGLASSYNEQFF. As DNA, the CDR3 is TGTGCCAGCAGTTTATCGGGACTAGCGAGCTCCTACAATGAGCAGTTCTTC.

The gene calls are TRBV15 and TRBJ2-1; D is unresolved. Trimming left V 0 bases short and J 5 bases short, with 11 bases between. Germline values: CDR1 LNHNV, CDR2 YYDKDF (reference sequence). The CDR3 is 15 amino acids. The CDR3 loop reads CATSRDLSPNNEQFF. The CDR3 DNA sequence: TGTGCCACCAGCAGAGATCTTTCCCCTAACAATGAGCAGTTCTTC.

The genes are TRBV7-6 and TRBJ2-5; 7 bases are shared with TRBD2. With 5 bases clipped from V and 6 bases from J, the junction kept 18 bases outside the gene matches. Germline CDR1 SGHVS, CDR2 FNYEAQ. The CDR3 is 17 residues long. The CDR3 loop reads CASSPGTGGGGRQTQYF. CDR3 in DNA: TGTGCCAGCAGCCCCGGGACGGGGGGTGGCGGGCGCCAGACCCAGTACTTC. Looking up the rest from reference TRBV7-6 and TRBJ2-5 gives the full variable domain: GAGVSQSPRYKVTKRGQDVALRCDPISGHVSLYWYRQALGQGPEFLTYFNYEAQQDKSGLPNDRFSAERPEGSISTLTIQRTEQRDSAMYRCASSPGTGGGGRQTQYFGPGTRLLVL.

V and J are TRBV4-1 and TRBJ1-5; 7 bases agree with TRBD1. Germline V gene sequence: CDR1 MGHRA, CDR2 YSYEKL. The CDR3 sequence is 16 residues long. With 1 base clipped from V and 2 bases from J, the junction kept 5 bases outside the gene matches. CDR3 amino acids: CASSQGLQGRNQPQHF. Here the CDR3 DNA reads TGCGCCAGCAGCCAAGGTTTACAGGGGCGCAATCAGCCCCAGCATTTT.

The chain couples TRBV14 to TRBJ2-5; TRBD2 matches at 8 bases. The length of the CDR3 is 16 residues. Germline trimming cut 4 bases from V and 4 bases from J; bases unmatched to any gene: 11. Germline V CDR1 and CDR2: SGHDN, FVKESK. CDR3 protein: CASSPSGGGRIETQYF. CDR3 coding DNA: TGTGCCAGCAGCCCGTCGGGCGGCGGGAGGATAGAGACCCAGTACTTC.

The chain links TRBV21-1 to TRBJ2-3; no check of the table's D call, TRBD1, against the DNA was made. TRBV21-1 is marked as a pseudogene. The CDR3 contains 16 residues. The CDR3 is CASSNLTGPSTDTQYF. CDR3 DNA: TGTGCCAGCAGCAATCTGACAGGGCCTAGCACAGATACGCAGTATTTT.

The table lists this clone with a few counts. The J gene is TRBJ2-6, the V gene TRBV5-4, with 8 bases matching TRBD1. The V and J ends lost 5 bases and 4 bases, in that order; junction bases with no gene match: 5. The germline CDR1 and CDR2 sequences are SGHNT and YYREEE (reference sequence). CDR3 length: 15 residues. CDR3 nucleotides: TGTGCCAGCAGTACAGGGGGGAAAGGGGCCAACGTCCTGACTTTC. It is translated as CASSTGGKGANVLTF.